Below are 2 T cell receptor beta chains sequenced from a single sample in a study of T-cell reconstitution after alpha-beta-depleted transplantation in children. The library targeted TCRbeta and was prepared with unique molecular identifiers. TCRdb passed the PCR reads through MiXCR, listing each CDR3 protein once. Among over 450,000 distinct CDR3 sequences listed, more than 9% were seen once. This material consisted of PBMCs, taken before TCRalphabeta/CD19-depleted stem cell transplant. These receptors were taken from a child aged 2 to 10 with inherited bone marrow failure, due to receive a stem cell transplant.

This clonotype came up many times. The chain uses TRBV5-1 and TRBJ2-1; perhaps TRBD1 as D (6 bases). Trimming left V 4 bases short and J 7 bases short, with 24 bases between. There are 17 residues in the CDR3. Germline V gene sequence: CDR1 SGHRS, CDR2 YFSETQ. CDR3 coding DNA: TGCGCCAGCAGCCCACATTTAGGGGGAGCTTGGGAAAATGAGCAGTTCTTC. It encodes CASSPHLGGAWENEQFF.

This clonotype was detected ten times or more. This chain uses TRBV7-2 with TRBJ2-3; no clear D gene. Germline CDR1 reads SGHTA; CDR2 reads FQGNSA. CDR3 size: 13 residues. The V gene lost 5 bases and the J gene lost 2 bases, with 8 bases spanning the gap. The CDR3 protein is CASSRYNTDTQYF. CDR3 coding DNA: TGTGCCAGCAGCCGCTATAACACAGATACGCAGTATTTT.